These 13 T cell receptor beta chains originate from one sample sequenced in a study of blood T cells in healthy people across ages. Using a J-beta primer mix together with a sample-barcoded 5' primer, a second PCR was run for about 6 to 12 cycles. Using its own MiXCR run on the 5' RACE reads, TCRdb lists one record per CDR3 protein. The sample contains roughly 640,000 distinct CDR3 sequences, around 31% of which appear only once. Material for sequencing was blood. The receptors were gathered from a woman aged 80 or over in good health.

Concerning this clonotype itself: This may be a read error: a much more frequent sequence differs by one nucleotide. This rearrangement joins TRBV27 to TRBJ2-1; D ambiguous. The V end was cut by 2 bases, the J end by 2 bases, with 10 bases between. The CDR3 is made up of 15 amino acids. In germline, CDR1 is MNHEY, CDR2 SMNVEV (reference sequence). CDR3: CASSLDHTTYNEQFF. The CDR3 DNA is TGTGCCAGCAGTTTAGACCACACCACCTACAATGAGCAGTTCTTC.

The rearrangement links TRBV28 to TRBJ2-7; D possibly corresponds to TRBD2 (5 bases). The CDR3 length is 13 residues. Germline CDR1 and CDR2: MDHEN and SYDVKM. V lost 3 bases and J lost 4, with 10 bases in between. The CDR3 is CASSLPSRYEQYF. The CDR3 DNA is TGTGCCAGCAGTTTGCCTAGCCGATACGAGCAGTACTTC.

The J gene is TRBJ2-1, the V gene TRBV5-1, with 14 bases that match TRBD2. CDR3 size: 15 residues. CDR1 is SGHRS and CDR2 is YFSETQ in the germline V gene. Losses at the gene ends were 4 bases for V and 9 bases for J; bases not matched to a gene: 6. In DNA form, the CDR3 reads TGCGCCAGCAGCCAGACTAGCGGGGGGGCGGTTGAGCAGTTCTTC. Translating gives CASSQTSGGAVEQFF. The variable domain in full, completed from reference TRBV5-1 and TRBJ2-1, reads KAGVTQTPRYLIKTRGQQVTLSCSPISGHRSVSWYQQTPGQGLQFLFEYFSETQRNKGNFPGRFSGRQFSNSRSEMNVSTLELGDSALYLCASSQTSGGAVEQFFGPGTRLTVL.

The rearrangement joins TRBV5-1 to TRBJ1-4; D not certain. The CDR3 extends over 15 amino acids. Germline V gene lookup returns CDR1 SGHRS and CDR2 YFSETQ. V dropped 0 bases and J dropped 0 bases, with 6 bases sitting between them. CDR3 coding DNA: TGCGCCAGCAGCTTGGGGGAAACAACTAATGAAAAACTGTTTTTT. It specifies CASSLGETTNEKLFF.

The table lists this clonotype with a few counts. V and J are TRBV6-1 and TRBJ1-4, with TRBD1 matching 8 bases. Trimming at V came to 7 bases and at J to 8 bases, leaving 6 bases not matched to a gene. The CDR3 length is 13 residues. Germline V CDR1 and CDR2: MNHNS, SASEGT. CDR3 protein: CASKTGVVEKLFF. DNA of the CDR3: TGTGCCAGCAAGACAGGGGTTGTGGAAAAACTGTTTTTT.

In this sample, this clonotype turned up many times. The chain has TRBV20-1 and TRBJ2-1; 13 nucleotides agree with TRBD2. In germline, CDR1 is DFQATT, CDR2 SNEGSKA (reference sequence). The CDR3 covers 15 residues. Trimming cost V 3 bases and J 9 bases; bases outside gene matches: 8. In nucleotides, the CDR3 is TGCAGTGCTAGGATACTAGCGGGGGGGCCCGGTGAGCAGTTCTTC. Translating it yields CSARILAGGPGEQFF.

This clonotype was counted many times. The chain combines TRBV7-9 with TRBJ2-7; D is ambiguous. CDR1 SEHNR and CDR2 FQNEAQ come from the germline V gene (reference sequence). V lost 3 bases to trimming and J lost 0 bases, with 9 bases between them. The CDR3 contains 14 residues. CDR3 sequence reads: CASSFGGASYEQYF. CDR3 in DNA: TGTGCCAGCAGCTTCGGCGGAGCCTCCTACGAGCAGTACTTC.

In its sample, this clonotype was seen many times. The rearrangement joins TRBV20-1 to TRBJ2-1; 8 bases fit TRBD2. Germline assignment: CDR1 DFQATT and CDR2 SNEGSKA (reference sequence). The V segment lost 0 bases and the J segment 0 bases; nucleotides outside the gene matches: 4. The CDR3 loop spans 16 amino acids. The CDR3 spells CSARDSGGTSYNEQFF. The CDR3 DNA follows: TGCAGTGCTAGAGATTCGGGAGGGACCTCCTACAATGAGCAGTTCTTC.

The table lists this clonotype with a few counts. The junction does not match germline at one end; this may be a read error. The V gene is TRBV19, the J gene TRBJ2-4; D is perhaps TRBD2 (5 bases). TRBJ2-5 explains the end of the DNA better; the J call may be wrong. Germline-derived CDR1 and CDR2 are LNHDA and SQIVND (reference sequence). This CDR3 is 13 amino acids long. Here the CDR3 DNA reads TGTACCAGTAGTATTGTCAGGAGGGAGACCCAGTACTTC. Translation: CTSSIVRRETQYF.

The chain carries TRBV6-6 and TRBJ2-7; perhaps TRBD2 as D (7 bases). CDR1 and CDR2 (germline): MNHNY, SVGAGI (reference sequence). V was shortened by 2 bases and J by 5 bases, with 13 bases between the two germline ends. This CDR3 has 14 residues. The CDR3 region has the DNA TGTGCCAGCAGTTACCGGGGGGCTTTGGACGAGCAGTACTTC. Encoded protein: CASSYRGALDEQYF.

Points on this clonotype: This clone may be a read error of a much larger clone one base away. The chain carries TRBV6-2 or TRBV6-3 and TRBJ2-7, with TRBD2 matching over 7 bases. CDR1 and CDR2 from the germline V gene are MNHEY and SVGEGT. The CDR3 sequence is 16 residues long. Unmatched junction bases numbered 10, after V lost 4 bases and J lost 1 base. CDR3 in DNA: TGTGCCAGCAGTTCCCTGGGCGGGGGACCATCCTACGAGCAGTACTTC. Translating it yields CASSSLGGGPSYEQYF.

This clonotype occurred many times. The J gene is TRBJ1-1, the V gene TRBV29-1; D might be TRBD1 (5 bases). The CDR3 is made up of 12 amino acids. CDR1 and CDR2 (germline): SQVTM, ANQGSEA. V lost 6 bases, J lost 1 base, and 9 bases lay in between. The CDR3 nucleotides read TGCAGCGTCCGGGGCACGAACACTGAAGCTTTCTTT. Translating it yields CSVRGTNTEAFF.

This clonotype was seen ten or more times. V is TRBV24-1 and J is TRBJ2-3; tentative D call: TRBD2 (6 bases). The CDR3 length is 16 residues. CDR1 is KGHDR and CDR2 is SFDVKD in the germline V gene. Between the trimmed V and J ends, which lost 3 bases and 5 bases, there was a span of 17 bases. This chain's CDR3 is CATSDIQALGGDTQYF. CDR3 coding DNA: TGTGCCACCAGTGATATACAGGCGTTGGGAGGAGATACGCAGTATTTT.